Listed below are T cell receptor beta chains from one sample, sequenced in a study of blood T cell repertoires in COVID-19. TCRdb's copy holds only in-frame clones and misses some; the assay was immunoSEQ multiplex PCR. The sample shows under 300,000 clones, around 86% of them seen only once. Sequenced sample: peripheral blood. These receptors originate from a human donor in a cohort sampled during active COVID-19. Each CDR3 is given with its conserved first and last residue. The order of the fields is V gene, D gene, J gene, clone size, CDR3 protein, CDR3 DNA. A D gene is named only where the DNA matches it firmly. Some rows have no size entry. The others give once, few or many, or a class for an expanded clone.

v_call: TRBV6-1; d_call: NA; j_call: TRBJ2-1; clone_size: NA; cdr3_aa: CASSDGGSYNEQFF; cdr3_nt: TGTGCCAGCAGTGATGGAGGGTCCTACAATGAGCAGTTCTTC
v_call: TRBV27; d_call: TRBD1; j_call: TRBJ2-5; clone_size: NA; cdr3_aa: CASSSTGEGETQYF; cdr3_nt: TGTGCCAGCAGTTCAACAGGGGAAGGAGAGACCCAGTACTTC
v_call: TRBV2; d_call: NA; j_call: TRBJ1-2; clone_size: NA; cdr3_aa: CASSENSQYGYTF; cdr3_nt: TGTGCCAGCAGTGAAAATTCGCAGTATGGCTACACCTTC
v_call: TRBV2; d_call: NA; j_call: TRBJ2-5; clone_size: NA; cdr3_aa: CASQGMETQYF; cdr3_nt: TGTGCCAGTCAGGGTATGGAGACCCAGTACTTC
v_call: TRBV27; d_call: TRBD2; j_call: TRBJ2-1; clone_size: NA; cdr3_aa: CASSWGGGTSANEQFF; cdr3_nt: TGTGCCAGCAGTTGGGGGGGAGGCACCTCCGCCAATGAGCAGTTCTTC
v_call: TRBV9; d_call: NA; j_call: TRBJ1-3; clone_size: NA; cdr3_aa: CASSVAGMGNTIYF; cdr3_nt: TGTGCCAGCAGCGTAGCGGGGATGGGAAACACCATATATTTT
v_call: TRBV7-9; d_call: NA; j_call: TRBJ1-2; clone_size: once; cdr3_aa: CASSIAFWTDGGANYGYTF; cdr3_nt: TGTGCCAGCAGCATAGCGTTTTGGACAGATGGGGGGGCTAACTATGGCTACACCTTC
v_call: TRBV3-1/TRBV3-2; d_call: NA; j_call: TRBJ2-5; clone_size: NA; cdr3_aa: CASSLRGGERETQYF; cdr3_nt: TGTGCCAGCAGCCTTAGAGGGGGGGAAAGGGAGACCCAGTACTTC
v_call: TRBV3-1/TRBV3-2; d_call: NA; j_call: TRBJ2-2; clone_size: NA; cdr3_aa: CASSEESGGIELFF; cdr3_nt: TGTGCCAGCAGTGAAGAATCGGGGGGCATCGAGCTGTTTTTT
v_call: TRBV1; d_call: NA; j_call: TRBJ1-5; clone_size: NA; cdr3_aa: CTSSQAAGTDSLTPQHF; cdr3_nt: TGCACCAGCAGCCAGGCTGCCGGGACAGACTCGTTAACGCCCCAGCATTTT
v_call: TRBV7-3; d_call: TRBD2; j_call: TRBJ2-2; clone_size: NA; cdr3_aa: CASSQYSGPWGTGELFF; cdr3_nt: TGTGCCAGCAGCCAATATAGCGGGCCATGGGGCACCGGGGAGCTGTTTTTT
v_call: TRBV15; d_call: TRBD1; j_call: TRBJ2-7; clone_size: NA; cdr3_aa: CATSREGTGGFEQYF; cdr3_nt: TGTGCCACCAGCAGAGAGGGGACAGGGGGCTTCGAGCAGTACTTC
v_call: TRBV6-1; d_call: TRBD1; j_call: TRBJ2-3; clone_size: once; cdr3_aa: CASSATSQGLRPDTQYF; cdr3_nt: TGTGCCAGCAGTGCGACATCACAGGGGCTTCGCCCAGATACGCAGTATTTT
v_call: TRBV7-2; d_call: TRBD1; j_call: TRBJ1-1; clone_size: once; cdr3_aa: CASSRDRADTEAFF; cdr3_nt: TGTGCCAGCAGCCGGGACAGGGCTGACACTGAAGCTTTCTTT
v_call: TRBV4-3; d_call: NA; j_call: TRBJ1-6; clone_size: NA; cdr3_aa: CASSPARQFRGFGSPLHF; cdr3_nt: TGCGCCAGTTCTCCTGCCCGTCAGTTTAGGGGTTTTGGTTCACCCCTCCACTTT
v_call: TRBV3-1/TRBV3-2; d_call: NA; j_call: TRBJ2-5; clone_size: NA; cdr3_aa: CASSHGSPKETQYF; cdr3_nt: TGTGCCAGCAGCCACGGGAGTCCGAAGGAGACCCAGTACTTC
v_call: TRBV19; d_call: NA; j_call: TRBJ1-1; clone_size: NA; cdr3_aa: CASSFRVENTEAFF; cdr3_nt: TGTGCCAGTAGTTTCAGGGTCGAGAACACTGAAGCTTTCTTT
v_call: TRBV12-3/TRBV12-4; d_call: NA; j_call: TRBJ2-1; clone_size: NA; cdr3_aa: CASSPDGGTQFF; cdr3_nt: TGTGCCAGCAGTCCCGATGGGGGCACGCAGTTCTTC
v_call: TRBV28; d_call: TRBD2; j_call: TRBJ2-7; clone_size: few; cdr3_aa: CASKSQRESSYEQYF; cdr3_nt: TGTGCCAGCAAGTCCCAGCGGGAGAGTTCCTACGAGCAGTACTTC
v_call: TRBV18; d_call: TRBD1; j_call: TRBJ1-6; clone_size: few; cdr3_aa: CASSSSGTANSPLHF; cdr3_nt: TGTGCCAGCTCAAGCTCCGGGACAGCTAATTCACCCCTCCACTTT
v_call: TRBV3-1/TRBV3-2; d_call: NA; j_call: TRBJ2-7; clone_size: NA; cdr3_aa: CASSQLSRREQYF; cdr3_nt: TGTGCCAGCAGCCAATTATCGCGCCGGGAGCAGTACTTC
v_call: TRBV7-9; d_call: NA; j_call: TRBJ1-1; clone_size: NA; cdr3_aa: CASSLEGPGITMNTEAFF; cdr3_nt: TGTGCCAGCAGCTTAGAAGGGCCCGGGATTACCATGAACACTGAAGCTTTCTTT
v_call: TRBV7-2; d_call: TRBD1; j_call: TRBJ1-4; clone_size: NA; cdr3_aa: CASSFQGAKEKLFF; cdr3_nt: TGTGCCAGCAGCTTTCAGGGGGCTAAGGAAAAACTGTTTTTT
v_call: TRBV5-1; d_call: NA; j_call: TRBJ1-1; clone_size: NA; cdr3_aa: CASSQPGRHFRAFF; cdr3_nt: TGCGCCAGCAGTCAACCCGGCAGACATTTCAGAGCTTTCTTT
v_call: TRBV21-1; d_call: NA; j_call: TRBJ2-7; clone_size: once; cdr3_aa: CASSLQTSGRFYEQYF; cdr3_nt: TGTGCCAGCAGCCTCCAAACTAGCGGGAGATTTTACGAGCAGTACTTC
v_call: TRBV6-6; d_call: NA; j_call: TRBJ1-3; clone_size: NA; cdr3_aa: CASSYFGSSGNTIYF; cdr3_nt: TGTGCCAGCAGTTATTTTGGGAGCTCTGGAAACACCATATATTTT